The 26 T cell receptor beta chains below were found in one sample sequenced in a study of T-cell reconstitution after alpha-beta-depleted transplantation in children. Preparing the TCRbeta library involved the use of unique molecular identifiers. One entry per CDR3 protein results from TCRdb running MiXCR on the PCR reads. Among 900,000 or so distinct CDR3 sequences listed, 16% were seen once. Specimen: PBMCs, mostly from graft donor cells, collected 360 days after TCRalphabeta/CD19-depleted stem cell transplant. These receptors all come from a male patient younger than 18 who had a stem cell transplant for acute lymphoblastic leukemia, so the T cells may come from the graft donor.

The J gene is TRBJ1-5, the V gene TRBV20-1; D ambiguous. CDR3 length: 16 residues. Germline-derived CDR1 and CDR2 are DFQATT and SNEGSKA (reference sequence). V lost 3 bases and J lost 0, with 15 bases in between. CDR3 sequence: CSASRASPYSNQPQHF. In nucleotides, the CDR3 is TGCAGTGCTAGTAGGGCATCCCCCTATAGCAATCAGCCCCAGCATTTT.

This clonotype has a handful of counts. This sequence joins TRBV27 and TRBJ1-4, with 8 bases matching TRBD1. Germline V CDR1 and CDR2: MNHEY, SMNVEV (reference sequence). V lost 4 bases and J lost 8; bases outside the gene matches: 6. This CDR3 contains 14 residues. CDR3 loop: CASSYQGAGEKLFF. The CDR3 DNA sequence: TGTGCCAGCAGTTACCAGGGGGCAGGGGAAAAACTGTTTTTT.

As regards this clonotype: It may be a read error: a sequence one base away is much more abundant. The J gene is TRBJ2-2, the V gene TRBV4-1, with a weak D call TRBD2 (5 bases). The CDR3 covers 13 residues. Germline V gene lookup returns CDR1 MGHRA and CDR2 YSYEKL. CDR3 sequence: CASTLPGTGELLF. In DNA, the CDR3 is TGCGCCAGCACCCTCCCTGGCACCGGGGAGCTGTTGTTT.

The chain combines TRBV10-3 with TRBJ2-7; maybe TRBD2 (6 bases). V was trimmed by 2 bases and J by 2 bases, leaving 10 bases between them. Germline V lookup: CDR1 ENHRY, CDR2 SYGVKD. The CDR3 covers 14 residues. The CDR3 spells CAISEPGTAYEQYF. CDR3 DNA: TGTGCCATCAGTGAGCCGGGGACTGCCTACGAGCAGTACTTC.

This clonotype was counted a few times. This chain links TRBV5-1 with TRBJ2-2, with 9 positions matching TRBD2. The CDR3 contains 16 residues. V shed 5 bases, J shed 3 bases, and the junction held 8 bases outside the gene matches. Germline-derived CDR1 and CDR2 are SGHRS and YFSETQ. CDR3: CASRAIAGVHTGELFF. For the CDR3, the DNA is TGCGCCAGCAGAGCTATAGCGGGAGTTCACACCGGGGAGCTGTTTTTT.

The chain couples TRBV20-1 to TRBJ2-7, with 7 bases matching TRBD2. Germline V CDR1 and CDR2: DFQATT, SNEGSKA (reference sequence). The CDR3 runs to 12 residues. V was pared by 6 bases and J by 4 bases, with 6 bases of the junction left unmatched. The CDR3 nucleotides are TGCAGTGCCTCGACTAGCAGGTACGAGCAGTACTTC. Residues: CSASTSRYEQYF.

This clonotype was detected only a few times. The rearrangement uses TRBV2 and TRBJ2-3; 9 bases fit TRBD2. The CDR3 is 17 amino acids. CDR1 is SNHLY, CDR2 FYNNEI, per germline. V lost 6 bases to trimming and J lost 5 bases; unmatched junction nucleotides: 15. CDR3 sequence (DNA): TGTGCCAGCAGATCAATACCCAGACTAGCGGTGCAAGATACGCAGTATTTT. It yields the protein CASRSIPRLAVQDTQYF.

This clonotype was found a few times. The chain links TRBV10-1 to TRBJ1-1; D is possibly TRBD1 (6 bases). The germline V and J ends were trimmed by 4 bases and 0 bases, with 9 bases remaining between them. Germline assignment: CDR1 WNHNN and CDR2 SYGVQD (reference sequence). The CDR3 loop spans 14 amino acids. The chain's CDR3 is CASSGGTLNTEAFF. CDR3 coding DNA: TGCGCCAGCAGTGGGGGGACACTGAACACTGAAGCTTTCTTT.

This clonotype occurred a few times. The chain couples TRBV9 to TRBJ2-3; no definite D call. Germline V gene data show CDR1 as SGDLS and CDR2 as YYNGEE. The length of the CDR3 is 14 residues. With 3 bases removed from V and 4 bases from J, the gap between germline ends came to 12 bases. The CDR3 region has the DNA TGTGCCAGCAGCGCCCGGACCTCCCCAGATACGCAGTATTTT. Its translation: CASSARTSPDTQYF.

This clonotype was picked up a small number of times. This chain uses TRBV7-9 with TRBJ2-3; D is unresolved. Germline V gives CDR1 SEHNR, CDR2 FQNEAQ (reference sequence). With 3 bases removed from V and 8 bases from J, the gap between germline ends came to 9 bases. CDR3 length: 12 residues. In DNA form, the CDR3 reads TGTGCCAGCAGCTTTCCGATAGGTACGCAGTATTTT. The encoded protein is CASSFPIGTQYF.

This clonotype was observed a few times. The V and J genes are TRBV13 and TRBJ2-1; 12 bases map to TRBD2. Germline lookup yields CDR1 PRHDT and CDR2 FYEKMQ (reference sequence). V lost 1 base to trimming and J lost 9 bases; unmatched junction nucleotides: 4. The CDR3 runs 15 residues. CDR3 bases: TGTGCCAGCAGCTTAGAACTAGCGGGAGGTGGTGAGCAGTTCTTC. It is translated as CASSLELAGGGEQFF.

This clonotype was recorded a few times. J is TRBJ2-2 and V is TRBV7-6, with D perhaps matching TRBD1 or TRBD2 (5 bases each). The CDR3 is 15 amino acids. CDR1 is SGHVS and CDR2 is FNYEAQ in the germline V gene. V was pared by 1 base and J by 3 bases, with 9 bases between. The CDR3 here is CASSLDRRDTGELFF. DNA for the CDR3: TGTGCCAGCAGCTTAGACAGGCGGGACACCGGGGAGCTGTTTTTT.

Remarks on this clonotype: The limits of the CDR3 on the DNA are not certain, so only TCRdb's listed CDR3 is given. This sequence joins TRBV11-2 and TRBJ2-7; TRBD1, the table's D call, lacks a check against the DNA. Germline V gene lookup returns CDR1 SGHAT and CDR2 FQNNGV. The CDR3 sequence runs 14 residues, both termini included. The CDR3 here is CASSFGTGAYERYF.

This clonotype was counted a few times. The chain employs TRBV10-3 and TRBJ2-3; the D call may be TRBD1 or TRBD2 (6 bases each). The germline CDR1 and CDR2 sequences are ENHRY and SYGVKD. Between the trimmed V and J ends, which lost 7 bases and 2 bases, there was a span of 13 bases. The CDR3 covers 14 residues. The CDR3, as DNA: TGTGCCATCAAGGAGGGGGAAAACACAGATACGCAGTATTTT. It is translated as CAIKEGENTDTQYF.

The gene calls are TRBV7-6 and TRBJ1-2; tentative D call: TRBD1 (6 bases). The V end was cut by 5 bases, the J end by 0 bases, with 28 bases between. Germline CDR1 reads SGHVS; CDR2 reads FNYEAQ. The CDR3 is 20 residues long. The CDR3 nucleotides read TGTGCCAGCAGCCCCCTTACGTTTCCGCGTGGGGGGCCCACTAACTATGGCTACACCTTC. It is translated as CASSPLTFPRGGPTNYGYTF.

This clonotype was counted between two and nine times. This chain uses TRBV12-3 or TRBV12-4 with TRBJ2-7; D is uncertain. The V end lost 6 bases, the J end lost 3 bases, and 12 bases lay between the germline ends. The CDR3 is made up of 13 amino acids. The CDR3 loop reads CASRGTTNYEQYF. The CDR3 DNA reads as TGTGCCAGCAGGGGTACTACCAACTACGAGCAGTACTTC.

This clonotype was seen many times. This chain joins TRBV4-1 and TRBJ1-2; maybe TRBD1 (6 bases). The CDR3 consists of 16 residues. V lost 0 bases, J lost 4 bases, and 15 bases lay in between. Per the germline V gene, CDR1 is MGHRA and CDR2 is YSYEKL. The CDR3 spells CASSQDGGRRAYGYTF. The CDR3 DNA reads TGCGCCAGCAGCCAAGATGGGGGCAGGAGAGCCTATGGCTACACCTTC.

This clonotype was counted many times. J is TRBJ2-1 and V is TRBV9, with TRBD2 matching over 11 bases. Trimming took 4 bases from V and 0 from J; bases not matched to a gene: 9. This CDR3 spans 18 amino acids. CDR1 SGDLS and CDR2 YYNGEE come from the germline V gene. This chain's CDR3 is CASSYWTSGSSSYNEQFF. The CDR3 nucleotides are TGTGCCAGCAGCTATTGGACTAGCGGGTCGAGCTCCTACAATGAGCAGTTCTTC.

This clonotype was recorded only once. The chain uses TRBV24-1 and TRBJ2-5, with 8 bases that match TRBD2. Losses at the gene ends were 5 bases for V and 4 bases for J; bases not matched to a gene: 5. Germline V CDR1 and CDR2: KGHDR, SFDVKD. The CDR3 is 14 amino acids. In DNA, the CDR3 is TGTGCCACCAGTGCGGGAGCGGGAGCAGAGACCCAGTACTTC. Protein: CATSAGAGAETQYF.

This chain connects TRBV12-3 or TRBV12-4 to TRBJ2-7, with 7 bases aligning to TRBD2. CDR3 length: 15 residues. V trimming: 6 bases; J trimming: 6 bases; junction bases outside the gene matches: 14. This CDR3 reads CASSWGGGSLREQYF. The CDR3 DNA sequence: TGTGCCAGCAGCTGGGGGGGAGGAAGTCTGCGCGAGCAGTACTTC.

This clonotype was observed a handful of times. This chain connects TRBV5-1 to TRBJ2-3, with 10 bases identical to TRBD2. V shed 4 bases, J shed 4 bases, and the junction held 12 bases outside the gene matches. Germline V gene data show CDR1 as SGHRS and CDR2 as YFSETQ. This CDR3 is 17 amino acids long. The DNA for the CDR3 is TGCGCCAGCAGCCCTGACCTACTAGCGGGATTGCCAGATACGCAGTATTTT. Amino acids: CASSPDLLAGLPDTQYF.

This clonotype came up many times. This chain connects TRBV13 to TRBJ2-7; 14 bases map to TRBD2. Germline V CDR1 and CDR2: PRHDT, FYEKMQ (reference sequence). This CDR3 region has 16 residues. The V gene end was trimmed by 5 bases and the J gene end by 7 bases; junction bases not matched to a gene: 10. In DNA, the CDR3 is TGTGCCAGCAGCCTTCCGACTAGCGGGAGGGCCGGTGAGCAGTACTTC. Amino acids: CASSLPTSGRAGEQYF.

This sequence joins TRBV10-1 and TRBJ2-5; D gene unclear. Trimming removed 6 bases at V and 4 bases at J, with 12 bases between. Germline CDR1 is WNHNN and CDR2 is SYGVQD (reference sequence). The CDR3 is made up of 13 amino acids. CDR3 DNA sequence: TGCGCCAGCAGCCCTAACACGGGAGAGACCCAGTACTTC. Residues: CASSPNTGETQYF.

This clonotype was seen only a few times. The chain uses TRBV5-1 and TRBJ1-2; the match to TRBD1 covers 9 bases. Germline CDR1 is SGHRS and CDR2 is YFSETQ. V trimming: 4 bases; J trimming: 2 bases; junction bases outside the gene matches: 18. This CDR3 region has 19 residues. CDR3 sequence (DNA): TGCGCCAGCAGCCCTCCGAATCGGGACAGGGTCGGGCTCAACTATGGCTACACCTTC. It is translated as CASSPPNRDRVGLNYGYTF.

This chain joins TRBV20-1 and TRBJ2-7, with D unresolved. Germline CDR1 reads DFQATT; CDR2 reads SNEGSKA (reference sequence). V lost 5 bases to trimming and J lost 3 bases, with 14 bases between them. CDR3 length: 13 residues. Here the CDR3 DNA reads TGCAGTGCTCCCCGCTCCAGAGACTACGAGCAGTACTTC. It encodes CSAPRSRDYEQYF.

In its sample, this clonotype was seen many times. The CDR3 protein is CASSVEGLSGSSYEQYF. In DNA form, the CDR3 reads TGTGCCAGCAGCGTAGAGGGCCTTAGCGGGAGCTCCTACGAGCAGTACTTC. The chain combines TRBV9 with TRBJ2-7; TRBD2 matches at 9 bases. The CDR3 contains 17 residues. Looked up from germline, CDR1 is SGDLS and CDR2 is YYNGEE. V shed 0 bases and J 0 bases; nucleotides not matched to a gene: 7. The entire variable domain, with the rest obtained from reference TRBV9 and TRBJ2-7, is as follows: DSGVTQTPKHLITATGQRVTLRCSPRSGDLSVYWYQQSLDQGLQFLIQYYNGEERAKGNILERFSAQQFPDLHSELNLSSLELGDSALYFCASSVEGLSGSSYEQYFGPGTRLTVT.